The sequence of this T cell receptor beta chain was determined in a study of cytomegalovirus exposure and HLA in healthy donors. Background on the study: Around 200 million T cells yielded approximately 100 million unique TCR beta sequences, as an earlier analysis found.

Primers: 60 Vbeta forward and 13 Jbeta reverse. Only in-frame clones appear in the TCRdb table, and some are missing; sequencing was by immunoSEQ multiplex PCR. Of fewer than 250,000 clones listed, 60% to 80% are singletons. Worth noting for this clone: The target antigen is unknown.

General study points: Later analysis showed most CMV-associated TCR beta chains appearing HLA-restricted. With DRB1 most and HLA-C fewest, TCR association rates differed between HLA loci in a later analysis. A missense variant in DCLRE1C was later tied to TCR beta V- and J-gene trimming.

CDR3 size: 16 residues. V was cut by 3 bases and J by 0 bases, with 9 bases left in between. CDR1 is SNHLY and CDR2 is FYNNEI in the germline V gene. What was sequenced was PBMCs. This chain connects TRBV2 to TRBJ2-6; D might be TRBD1 (5 bases). This sequence was found in a woman aged 25 to 45 in good health and CMV-seropositive. Here the CDR3 reads CASSEYRSSGANVLTF. The DNA for the CDR3 is TGTGCCAGCAGTGAGTACAGGAGCTCTGGGGCCAACGTCCTGACTTTC. The variable domain in full, completed from reference TRBV2 and TRBJ2-6, reads EPEVTQTPSHQVTQMGQEVILRCVPISNHLYFYWYRQILGQKVEFLVSFYNNEISEKSEIFDDQFSVERPDGSNFTLKIRSTKLEDSAMYFCASSEYRSSGANVLTFGAGSRLTVL.